The 22 T cell receptor beta chains presented below share a single source sample, sequenced in a study of cytomegalovirus exposure and HLA in healthy donors. Assay used: immunoSEQ multiplex PCR; TCRdb lists only in-frame clones, some missing. The data contain roughly 67,000 clones, around 90% of them seen just once; the ten biggest clones take up about 3%. Sequencing was carried out using PBMCs. The receptors originated from a man aged 18 to 30 in good health and CMV-seronegative.

The rearrangement links TRBV13 to TRBJ2-2; maybe TRBD1 (6 bases). Germline loops: CDR1 PRHDT, CDR2 FYEKMQ (reference sequence). This CDR3 comprises 16 residues. V lost 5 bases to trimming and J lost 4 bases, with 17 bases between them. CDR3 sequence reads: CASSPFVGAPTGELFF. DNA for the CDR3: TGTGCCAGCAGCCCGTTCGTGGGGGCCCCCACCGGGGAGCTGTTTTTT. Together with reference TRBV13 and TRBJ2-2, the CDR3 gives the full variable domain: AAGVIQSPRHLIKEKRETATLKCYPIPRHDTVYWYQQGPGQDPQFLISFYEKMQSDKGSIPDRFSAQQFSDYHSELNMSSLELGDSALYFCASSPFVGAPTGELFFGEGSRLTVL.

The chain has TRBV2 and TRBJ1-5; D may be TRBD1 (5 bases). The CDR3 extends over 14 amino acids. CDR1 and CDR2 (germline): SNHLY, FYNNEI. Trimming took off 8 bases at V and 5 bases at J, with 16 bases between the two ends. The CDR3 sequence is CASLDSGGDQPQHF. The DNA for the CDR3 is TGTGCCAGCCTGGATTCCGGGGGGGATCAGCCCCAGCATTTT.

V and J are TRBV6-6 and TRBJ2-1; 8 bases agree with TRBD1. The ends lost 6 bases at V and 10 bases at J; junction bases unmatched: 8. This CDR3 is 13 amino acids long. Germline CDR1 is MNHNY and CDR2 is SVGAGI (reference sequence). In DNA, the CDR3 is TGTGCCAGCAGCGATCCGGGACAGGTGGAGCAGTTCTTC. It encodes CASSDPGQVEQFF.

V gene TRBV7-2 combines with J gene TRBJ2-7; maybe TRBD2 (5 bases). The CDR3 is 13 residues long. Germline CDR1 SGHTA, CDR2 FQGNSA. Deletions cut 5 bases from V and 3 bases from J, with 11 bases between. CDR3 sequence: CASSRTSNYEQYF. CDR3 DNA sequence: TGTGCCAGCAGCCGGACTTCTAACTACGAGCAGTACTTC. The whole variable domain, filled in from reference TRBV7-2 and TRBJ2-7, reads GAGVSQSPSNKVTEKGKDVELRCDPISGHTALYWYRQSLGQGLEFLIYFQGNSAPDKSGLPSDRFSAERTGGSVSTLTIQRTQQEDSAVYLCASSRTSNYEQYFGPGTRLTVT.

This chain uses TRBV5-8 with TRBJ2-7; 7 nucleotides agree with TRBD1. J was trimmed by 5 bases and V by 1 base; bases with no gene match: 9. Per the germline V gene, CDR1 is SGHTS and CDR2 is YDEGEE. The CDR3 is made up of 15 amino acids. The CDR3 protein is CASSLSSTGPHEQYF. The CDR3 bases are TGTGCCAGCAGCTTGTCGTCGACAGGGCCCCACGAGCAGTACTTC.

The V gene is TRBV6-5, the J gene TRBJ2-3; 8 bases map to TRBD2. CDR3 length: 15 residues. V lost 6 bases and J lost 3; bases outside the gene matches: 8. Germline lookup yields CDR1 MNHEY and CDR2 SVGAGI. In nucleotides, the CDR3 is TGTGCCAGCAGAACACCGGGACTAGGGACAGATACGCAGTATTTT. It specifies CASRTPGLGTDTQYF.

This sequence joins TRBV11-2 and TRBJ2-5; the D is unclear. Germline V gives CDR1 SGHAT, CDR2 FQNNGV. The CDR3 spans 12 residues. Trimming took 3 bases from V and 2 from J, leaving 4 bases between them. The chain's CDR3 is CASSFLQETQYF. For the CDR3, the DNA is TGTGCCAGCAGCTTTTTACAAGAGACCCAGTACTTC.

The genes are TRBV7-9 and TRBJ2-7, with D possibly TRBD2 on 5 matching bases. The CDR3 length is 11 residues. Germline V lookup: CDR1 SEHNR, CDR2 FQNEAQ (reference sequence). Between the trimmed V and J ends, which lost 2 bases and 12 bases, there was a span of 11 bases. Here the CDR3 reads CASSLKLARYF. The CDR3 bases are TGTGCCAGCAGCTTAAAATTAGCGCGGTACTTC.

The chain employs TRBV7-2 and TRBJ2-3; 14 nucleotides line up with TRBD2. V shed 4 bases and J 8 bases; nucleotides not matched to a gene: 8. The length of the CDR3 is 16 residues. Germline lookup yields CDR1 SGHTA and CDR2 FQGNSA. The CDR3: CASSSGLAGVKVTQYF. The CDR3 bases are TGTGCCAGCAGCTCGGGACTAGCGGGAGTGAAAGTTACGCAGTATTTT.

The chain joins TRBV11-3 to TRBJ2-7; a weak D match, TRBD2 (5 bases). Germline-derived CDR1 and CDR2 are SGHNT and YENEEA. The CDR3 consists of 14 residues. Trimming stripped 1 base from V and 3 bases from J, with 10 bases between. The chain's CDR3 is CASSLGKGVYEQYF. Here the CDR3 DNA reads TGTGCCAGCAGCTTAGGAAAGGGAGTCTACGAGCAGTACTTC.

CDR3 sequence (DNA): TGTGCCAGCAGCTTAGGTGCAGACTCCTACAATGAGCAGTTCTTC. Translating it yields CASSLGADSYNEQFF. The rearrangement uses TRBV7-2 and TRBJ2-1; the D is unclear. The CDR3 extends over 15 amino acids. Germline-derived CDR1 and CDR2 are SGHTA and FQGNSA. Trimming stripped 1 base from V and 0 bases from J, with 7 bases between.

This rearrangement joins TRBV18 to TRBJ1-5, with TRBD1 matching over 8 bases. Germline V gives CDR1 KGHSH, CDR2 LQKENI. The V segment lost 4 bases and the J segment 2 bases; nucleotides outside the gene matches: 7. The CDR3 runs to 16 residues. The DNA for the CDR3 is TGTGCCAGCTCACAAAACAGGGGGGATGGCAATCAGCCCCAGCATTTT. As protein: CASSQNRGDGNQPQHF.

V usage is TRBV19 and J usage is TRBJ1-1; possible D gene TRBD1, 5 bases. CDR3 length: 13 residues. V gave up 4 bases and J gave up 4 bases, with 10 bases separating them. CDR1 LNHDA and CDR2 SQIVND come from the germline V gene (reference sequence). In DNA form, the CDR3 reads TGTGCCAGTAGTACCTTTACAGGCACTGAAGCTTTCTTT. This sequence encodes CASSTFTGTEAFF.

In its sample, this clone was seen once. One junction end disagrees with the germline gene, perhaps due to a read error. The genes are TRBV28 and TRBJ1-1; tentative D call: TRBD1 (5 bases). This CDR3 has 15 residues. Germline V gene sequence: CDR1 MDHEN, CDR2 SYDVKM. The CDR3 spells CASMGRGVMKTEAFF. CDR3 sequence (DNA): TGTGCCAGCATGGGGCGGGGTGTAATGAAGACTGAAGCTTTCTTT.

Only one count was recorded for this clone. V and J are TRBV28 and TRBJ2-2, with D perhaps matching TRBD1 (7 bases). CDR1 is MDHEN and CDR2 is SYDVKM in the germline V gene. The CDR3 extends over 18 amino acids. The V end lost 6 bases, the J end lost 7 bases, and 27 bases lay between the germline ends. The chain's CDR3 is CASRRPLPGQGGSGELFF. CDR3 DNA: TGTGCCAGCAGGCGGCCACTTCCCGGGCAGGGGGGAAGCGGGGAGCTGTTTTTT.

The rearrangement links TRBV30 to TRBJ2-1; D is uncertain. CDR1 GTSNPN and CDR2 SVGIG come from the germline V gene (reference sequence). This CDR3 spans 12 amino acids. V dropped 2 bases and J dropped 6 bases, with 8 bases sitting between them. The CDR3 coding sequence is TGTGCCTGGAGTAACTTGTCCAATGAGCAGTTCTTC. This sequence encodes CAWSNLSNEQFF. Full variable domain (missing parts from reference TRBV30 and TRBJ2-1): SQTIHQWPATLVQPVGSPLSLECTVEGTSNPNLYWYRQAAGRGLQLLFYSVGIGQISSEVPQNLSASRPQDRQFILSSKKLLLSDSGFYLCAWSNLSNEQFFGPGTRLTVL.

The rearrangement uses TRBV4-3 and TRBJ1-1; D unclear. In germline, CDR1 is LGHNA, CDR2 YSLEER. The CDR3 extends over 15 amino acids. V lost 1 base to trimming and J lost 0 bases, with 9 bases between them. The CDR3 nucleotides read TGCGCCAGCAGCCAAGGGGAGCATATGAACACTGAAGCTTTCTTT. Translated: CASSQGEHMNTEAFF.

The V gene is TRBV27, the J gene TRBJ2-7; TRBD2 matches at 8 bases. There are 12 residues in the CDR3. Unmatched junction bases numbered 4, after V lost 3 bases and J lost 9 bases. Germline values: CDR1 MNHEY, CDR2 SMNVEV (reference sequence). CDR3 sequence (DNA): TGTGCCAGCAGTTTGATCGGGAGGGCGCAGTACTTC. It encodes CASSLIGRAQYF.

The chain uses TRBV18 and TRBJ2-6; a possible D gene is TRBD2 (7 bases). The V and J ends lost 3 bases and 3 bases respectively, with 12 bases between them. This CDR3 has 16 residues. In germline, CDR1 is KGHSH, CDR2 LQKENI. The CDR3 loop reads CASSPPGGRGANVLTF. Written as DNA, the CDR3 is TGTGCCAGCTCACCCCCCGGGGGGCGTGGGGCCAACGTCCTGACTTTC.

This clone has only a few counts. This chain connects TRBV9 to TRBJ2-5; D is ambiguous. V was shortened by 4 bases and J by 1 base, with 11 bases between the two germline ends. The CDR3 consists of 14 residues. Germline CDR1 SGDLS, CDR2 YYNGEE. The CDR3 region has the DNA TGTGCCAGCAGCCCTCAGTCCACCCAAGAGACCCAGTACTTC. This gives the protein CASSPQSTQETQYF.

This chain uses TRBV27 with TRBJ2-5; 14 bases align to TRBD2. CDR3 length: 15 residues. Germline CDR1 is MNHEY and CDR2 is SMNVEV (reference sequence). J lost 5 bases, V lost 4 bases, and 3 bases had no gene match. CDR3 DNA sequence: TGTGCCAGCAGTTCCTGGACTAGCGGGGGGGAGACCCAGTACTTC. Translated: CASSSWTSGGETQYF.

This chain uses TRBV9 with TRBJ2-1; D remains ambiguous. CDR3 length: 17 residues. Trimming removed 2 bases at V and 5 bases at J, with 20 bases between. Germline-derived CDR1 and CDR2 are SGDLS and YYNGEE. CDR3 in amino acids: CASSVQALRRKDNEQFF. Written as DNA, the CDR3 is TGTGCCAGCAGCGTCCAAGCTCTTCGGCGGAAAGACAATGAGCAGTTCTTC.